This TCR beta chain was sequenced in a study of cytomegalovirus exposure and HLA in healthy donors (dated 2017 in TCRdb). With respect to the entire study: An earlier analysis of more than 550 of the donors reported roughly 300 Gb of sequence data and around 120 million unique TCR beta sequences obtained from roughly 170 million T cells. Rather than drawing on any new phenotypic data, the later analysis identified candidate immune exposures from TCR beta sequences and the way those sequences occurred across donors. A separate validation cohort of over a hundred different subjects was used in addition to the roughly 700-subject first cohort. To study patterns of TCR occurrence, a later analysis re-analyzed previously published TCR beta repertoires from around 700 donors and added high-resolution HLA genotyping. An early release that covered fewer than 750 HLA-typed donors contained 300 to 350 gigabases of sequencing data and tens of millions of unique TCR sequences. High-throughput TCR immunosequencing, statistical association of individual TCRs with disease status, and machine learning were combined to predict cytomegalovirus infection status. To decide whether each TCR beta V gene segment behaved as functional or pseudogenic, an earlier analysis of approximately 600 of the donors relied on high-throughput TCR beta sequencing. The number of typed donors differed by locus: about 620-640 for A, B, C, DRB1 and DQB1; approximately 530 for DQA1; 606 for DPA1; and roughly 470 for DPB1. The study used immunosequencing to profile the T cell repertoires of several hundred subjects and linked those repertoires to cytomegalovirus serostatus. The study aimed to test whether cataloging public T cell receptors could reveal signatures of past pathogen exposure. Among the approximately 400 genotyped donors, around 81% belonged to the genetic ancestry cluster associated with self-reported Caucasian donors. Among some 400 genotyped donors of the cohort, an average of approximately 200,000 unique TCR beta nucleotide sequences was sequenced per donor, of which 15% to 20% were non-productive. A later genetic analysis used genome-wide SNP genotypes for about three fifths of the 666 donors, treating that subset as a discovery cohort. Alongside the repertoire data, information on donor age, sex, ethnicity and CMV serostatus was compiled. All discovery cohort repertoires had been generated using a single sequencing platform. HLA typing covered class I and class II loci at four-digit resolution. Because of strong linkage in the cohort, 5 or 6 DR-DQ haplotypes were treated as single units for association and clustering.

The cohort consisted of fewer than 700 healthy bone marrow donors. At the time of sampling, all cohort members were nominally healthy, though unrecorded immune exposures were likely present. The donor was CMV seropositive and belonged to the group of about 290 seropositive cohort members. A peripheral blood sample was collected from each donor, and TCR beta sequencing was performed on peripheral blood mononuclear cells. Genomic DNA was extracted from the blood cell samples with the Qiagen DNeasy Blood Extraction Kit. The library relied on the immunoSEQ multiplex PCR assay. For the multiplex PCR, a mixture combining 60 forward primers for TCR Vbeta segments and 13 reverse primers for TCR Jbeta segments was used. Amplification of the CDR3 region of rearranged TCR beta genes was performed with a multiplex PCR assay on genomic DNA. The Illumina HiSeq System was used to sequence the amplified TCR beta libraries as 87-base-pair reads. The published analysis was carried out like this. A later analysis tallied 75 million to 85 million unique TCR beta chains across the 640 or so repertoires, and about 10 million of those chains were shared by two or more donors. To remove PCR and sequencing errors, raw reads were error-corrected and collapsed into unique sequences using a nearest-neighbor algorithm that merged closely related sequences. CDR3 sequences were aligned to IMGT reference sequences to assign V, D and J gene segments. Each retained sequence needed at least a six-nucleotide match to both a V gene segment and a J gene segment. Rearrangements were classified as productive when the CDR3 lacked stop codons and remained in frame with V and J, and all other rearrangements were classified as non-productive. Following IMGT convention, CDR3 was defined as the stretch from the second conserved V-encoded cysteine up to the conserved J-encoded phenylalanine. Sequences without an unambiguous match to a single V gene segment were excluded from the earlier analysis of a few hundred of the donors. In an earlier analysis of some 590 of the donors, V segments were called functional above 56.7% productive rearrangements and were called segregating when the between-donor standard deviation exceeded 5%. A statistical classification framework was built for diagnosing cytomegalovirus status from the catalog of TCR beta chain sequences. In a later analysis, TCR nucleotide sequences were compared against IMGT/GENE-DB human TR gene sequences so that V and J genes could be assigned. A later analysis assigned CDR3 sequences and most-parsimonious VDJ recombination scenarios with the TCRdist pipeline. In a later analysis, each TCR beta chain was defined by its CDR3 amino acid sequence together with its V-gene family, and reads without a unique V-gene family were excluded. To address suspected cross-contamination and a sequencing artifact, a later analysis removed several hundred highly shared, low-generation-probability nucleotide sequences. A later analysis calculated a clonal expansion index for each public chain from normalized within-repertoire ranks of inferred template counts. In a later analysis, generation probabilities were computed with a VDJ recombination model fitted to out-of-frame rearrangements, and the resulting probabilities were checked against IGoR. In a later analysis, hypergeometric tests were used to score TCR-TCR, TCR-HLA and TCR-CMV co-occurrence, with a repertoire-size bias correction applied to TCR pairs. A later analysis estimated false discovery rates by permuting HLA or CMV assignments 20 times. A later analysis grouped co-occurring TCRs with DBSCAN, adding TCRdist sequence similarity when clustering within HLA-allele-positive subsets. Co-occurrence clustering excluded repertoires with fewer than 30,000 or more than 120,000 public chains, plus five with anomalous nucleotide sharing. Here the immuneACCESS table is served through TCRdb, limited to in-frame sequences with V and J called. Missing clones are a known gap in these copies; in checked studies unresolved V genes cover under half, and the rest lacks a known reason. The D gene and trimming were derived from the DNA, and the V and J assignments and clone size from that table. The sample includes 150,000 to 200,000 clones, with around 68% observed a single time. The ten largest make up 10% of the sample.

The investigation overall reported the following: In an earlier analysis of some 550 of the donors, most TCR beta V segments were observed in productive rearrangements about 87% or about 30% of the time, broadly matching IMGT annotations. The study listed 170 or so TCR beta chains as associated with cytomegalovirus. A cluster of highly shared sequence variants was judged likely to represent a technical artifact of the sequencing pipeline. Specific HLA alleles were associated with 15,000 to 20,000 TCR beta sequences at a false discovery rate of 0.05 in a later analysis. A later analysis found that most CMV-associated TCR beta chains appeared HLA-restricted, with HLA associations seemingly driven largely by CMV exposure. Correlated functional status among segregating V segments might reflect linkage disequilibrium, but an unknown experimental factor could not be ruled out. CMV serostatus was the only immune exposure information available for the cohort. Compared with the approximately 720-donor mean, donors in an Asian-associated ancestry cluster had fewer N-insertions in productive TCRs, according to a later genetic analysis. Across donors, most TCR sequences were observed very rarely, whereas some public TCRs were present in many individuals. Because HLA typing was missing for some donors at each locus, association tests included only the typed subset. The cohort was sequenced for TCR beta chains only, and without alpha or paired-chain data the features that could be detected were limited. Roughly 15 rarely observed V segments, including chromosome 9 orphons, were excluded from the earlier analysis of approximately 500 of the donors because counts were too low. A later genetic analysis associated a missense DCLRE1C variant with V-gene and J-gene trimming of TCR beta chains, and an independent cohort replicated the association. The presence/absence analyses assumed that sequencing depth was roughly uniform across donors, and that assumption may not be true. Because the 87-base-pair reads could not distinguish some IMGT-functional V segments, including TRBV6-2 and TRBV6-3, those segments were excluded. In a later analysis, HLA-associated TCR beta chains showed more clonal expansion and lower generation probabilities than non-associated chains that were equally common. A few of the identified cytomegalovirus-associated TCR beta chains were confirmed in vitro to be specific for cytomegalovirus antigens. The authors suggested that the approach could potentially be extended to other disease states and immunological phenotypes. In a later analysis, several top co-occurrence clusters were reported to appear linked to parvovirus B19, influenza, CMV and Epstein-Barr virus. The classifier was reported to diagnose cytomegalovirus status with high specificity and sensitivity in both the original cohort and the validation cohort. Assigning TCR associations to individual alleles was difficult when HLA alleles, especially DR and DQ, strongly co-occurred. In a later analysis, TCR association rates were found to vary across HLA loci, with the most associated TCRs seen for DRB1 alleles and the fewest for HLA-C alleles. A further reported finding was that TCR beta sequences accurately predicted the HLA-A and HLA-B alleles for most subjects in the first cohort.

CDR1 and CDR2 are read off the germline V gene (reference sequence) as MNHEY and SMNVEV. V and J lose 6 bases and 0 bases, and a span of 9 bases separates them. The CDR3 runs 15 residues from the cysteine to the phenylalanine. Left in the record is the CDR3 DNA by itself, 45 bases read in frame from the first base. This clone has more than one count but fewer than ten. Its antigen target is currently unknown. No quality values exist for individual bases; no much larger clone is one base distant. In this chain, TRBV27 is recombined with TRBJ2-6; 5 matching bases give a weak D call of TRBD1. The sequenced sample consisted of PBMCs. The TCR sequence derives from a man aged 25 to 45 in good health and CMV-seropositive. The CDR3 protein: CASRPGISGANVLTF. Here is the DNA: TGTGCCAGCAGACCAGGGATCTCTGGGGCCAACGTCCTGACTTTC.